These 15 T cell receptor beta chains came from one sample sequenced in a study of blood T cell repertoires in COVID-19. The repertoire was sequenced with immunoSEQ multiplex PCR; TCRdb's copy has only in-frame clones and lacks some. Seen here are about 98,000 clones, just under 95% observed once, and the top ten hold more than 1.5%. Material for sequencing was peripheral blood. The receptor set was obtained from a woman in her 50s with COVID-19, enrolled during active disease.

The V gene is TRBV27, the J gene TRBJ1-1; 8 bases map to TRBD1. J gave up 5 bases and V 6 bases, and 11 bases lay outside the gene matches. The germline V gene encodes CDR1 MNHEY and CDR2 SMNVEV (reference sequence). This CDR3 region has 15 residues. The CDR3 nucleotides are TGTGCCAGCAGGCCGCGACAGGGGCCTGGGACTGAAGCTTTCTTT. Its protein is CASRPRQGPGTEAFF.

The chain couples TRBV30 to TRBJ1-2; TRBD1 matches at 8 bases. The CDR3 contains 12 residues. The J segment lost 8 bases and the V segment lost 5 bases, leaving 7 bases of the junction unmatched. Germline V lookup: CDR1 GTSNPN, CDR2 SVGIG (reference sequence). DNA for the CDR3: TGTGCCTGGGACAGGGGCTTCGAGGGCTACACCTTC. Residues: CAWDRGFEGYTF.

The chain has TRBV12-3 or TRBV12-4 and TRBJ1-5; no firm D call. Trimming took 5 bases from V and 7 from J, leaving 12 bases between them. The CDR3 contains 13 residues. CDR3 sequence reads: CASSPGRGQPQHF. The CDR3 DNA reads as TGTGCCAGCAGTCCGGGCCGCGGGCAGCCCCAGCATTTT.

The chain uses TRBV6-1 and TRBJ1-2, with 10 positions matching TRBD1. From germline, CDR1 is MNHNS and CDR2 SASEGT. V lost 1 base, J lost 5 bases, and 1 base stayed unmatched. The CDR3 consists of 14 residues. The CDR3 nucleotides are TGTGCCAGCAGTGAAGGGGGACAGGGGTATGGCTACACCTTC. Translation: CASSEGGQGYGYTF.

Written as DNA, the CDR3 is TGTGCCAGCAGTTTAACAGGGAGGGGGGCCTACGAGCAGTACGTC. Protein sequence: CASSLTGRGAYEQYV. The chain joins TRBV6-2 or TRBV6-3 to TRBJ2-7; D may be TRBD2 (7 bases). V was cut by 4 bases and J by 2 bases, with 15 bases left in between. The CDR3 is 15 residues long. Germline CDR1 reads MNHEY; CDR2 reads SVGEGT.

The V gene is TRBV7-2, the J gene TRBJ2-7; 8 nucleotides match TRBD2. Per germline, CDR1 SGHTA and CDR2 FQGNSA. The CDR3 totals 16 residues. The junction had 15 bases not matched to a gene; V was cut back by 4 bases and J by 7 bases. CDR3 region: CASSSSSGMRYVEQYF. DNA for the CDR3: TGTGCCAGCAGCTCCAGTAGCGGGATGCGTTACGTGGAGCAGTACTTC. Combining the CDR3 with reference TRBV7-2 and TRBJ2-7 gives the whole variable domain GAGVSQSPSNKVTEKGKDVELRCDPISGHTALYWYRQSLGQGLEFLIYFQGNSAPDKSGLPSDRFSAERTGGSVSTLTIQRTQQEDSAVYLCASSSSSGMRYVEQYFGPGTRLTVT.

The chain recombines TRBV10-3 with TRBJ1-6; tentative D call: TRBD1 (6 bases). Looked up from germline, CDR1 is ENHRY and CDR2 is SYGVKD. V was cut by 3 bases and J by 7 bases, with 13 bases left in between. The CDR3 runs to 15 residues. The CDR3 spells CAISDGGQRNSPLHF. The CDR3 region has the DNA TGTGCCATCAGTGACGGCGGACAGAGGAATTCACCCCTCCACTTT.

This chain joins TRBV5-4 and TRBJ1-2; no definite D call. Trimming took 0 bases from V and 5 from J, leaving 8 bases between them. Germline CDR1 SGHNT, CDR2 YYREEE (reference sequence). The CDR3 covers 13 residues. In nucleotides, the CDR3 is TGTGCCAGCAGCTTGGATACGGGATATGGCTACACCTTC. It translates to CASSLDTGYGYTF.

The chain combines TRBV18 with TRBJ1-2; 10 bases are a match to TRBD1. Germline-derived CDR1 and CDR2 are KGHSH and LQKENI. This CDR3 spans 15 amino acids. V was clipped by 6 bases and J by 3 bases; unmatched bases: 7. The CDR3 DNA follows: TGTGCCAGCTCCCAAGGACAGGGGGGTGACTATGGCTACACCTTC. Protein product: CASSQGQGGDYGYTF. Drawing the rest from reference TRBV18 and TRBJ1-2, the complete variable domain is NAGVMQNPRHLVRRRGQEARLRCSPMKGHSHVYWYRQLPEEGLKFMVYLQKENIIDESGMPKERFSAEFPKEGPSILRIQQVVRGDSAAYFCASSQGQGGDYGYTFGSGTRLTVV.

The genes are TRBV7-2 and TRBJ1-4; 10 bases are shared with TRBD1. The germline V gene encodes CDR1 SGHTA and CDR2 FQGNSA. The V gene end was trimmed by 5 bases and the J gene end by 7 bases; junction bases not matched to a gene: 1. The CDR3 covers 13 residues. This CDR3 reads CASSRQGAEKLFF. The CDR3 region has the DNA TGTGCCAGCAGCAGACAGGGGGCTGAAAAACTGTTTTTT.

This chain uses TRBV2 with TRBJ1-1; TRBD1 agrees at 8 bases. The CDR3 sequence is 14 residues long. Germline V gene lookup returns CDR1 SNHLY and CDR2 FYNNEI. The trim removed 2 bases at V and 5 bases at J, leaving 4 bases unmatched. CDR3 sequence (DNA): TGTGCCAGCAGTGAAAGCAGGGGGCGGACTGAAGCTTTCTTT. Its translation: CASSESRGRTEAFF.

This chain uses TRBV10-3 with TRBJ2-3, with D possibly being TRBD2 (6 bases). V gave up 9 bases and J gave up 2 bases, with 12 bases separating them. Germline CDR1 ENHRY, CDR2 SYGVKD. The CDR3 totals 13 residues. The CDR3 is CAIRDSATDTQYF. The DNA of the CDR3 is TGTGCCATAAGGGACTCGGCCACAGATACGCAGTATTTT.

V is TRBV19 and J is TRBJ1-5; 7 bases agree with TRBD1. This CDR3 is 15 amino acids long. Trimming removed 5 bases from V and 1 base from J; junction bases left unmatched: 5. Germline V lookup: CDR1 LNHDA, CDR2 SQIVND (reference sequence). Here the CDR3 DNA reads TGTGCCAGTAGTTGGAGAGGGGGCAGCAATCAGCCCCAGCATTTT. Amino acids: CASSWRGGSNQPQHF.

This rearrangement joins TRBV27 to TRBJ1-1; D is uncertain. Germline V gene sequence: CDR1 MNHEY, CDR2 SMNVEV (reference sequence). CDR3 length equals 11 residues. Deletions cut 3 bases from V and 3 bases from J, with 2 bases between. The CDR3 loop reads CASSFYTEAFF. CDR3 sequence (DNA): TGTGCCAGCAGTTTCTACACTGAAGCTTTCTTT.

The V call is TRBV27, the J call TRBJ1-6; 9 bases map to TRBD1. The CDR3 length is 18 residues. The germline V gene has CDR1 MNHEY and CDR2 SMNVEV (reference sequence). V shed 5 bases, J shed 7 bases, and the junction held 15 bases outside the gene matches. CDR3 in amino acids: CASSLLRDRVVGNSPLHF. The CDR3 region has the DNA TGTGCCAGCAGTCTCCTCCGGGACAGGGTTGTAGGGAATTCACCCCTCCACTTT.